The rows below give T cell receptor beta chains drawn from one sample of a study of T-cell memory formation after mild COVID-19. Via MiXCR, TCRdb re-called the 5' RACE reads, giving one row per CDR3 protein. Here the sample spans over 150,000 distinct CDR3 sequences, around 13% being singletons. The sequenced sample was PBMCs or a T cell subset sorted from them (not recorded which). The receptor set was obtained from a man younger than 35 who had mild COVID-19 (a few samples of this study predate the infection). Cell type and time point are not known. The CDR3 runs from the conserved cysteine through the conserved F or W. Each record gives: clone size, V gene, J gene, D gene, CDR3 protein, CDR3 DNA. D genes are given only for firm matches. Clone size appears in some rows only: once, few, many, or a class for an expanded clone.

>few|TRBV5-1|TRBJ2-3|NA
CASSLIEQRADTQYF
TGCGCCAGCAGCTTGATCGAGCAGAGGGCAGATACGCAGTATTTT
>many|TRBV10-3|TRBJ1-1|NA
CATAQGLNTEAFF
TGTGCCACCGCGCAGGGTCTGAACACTGAAGCTTTCTTT
>few|TRBV11-2|TRBJ2-7|NA
CASSLDRLVSEQYF
TGTGCCAGCAGCTTAGATAGGCTAGTTTCCGAGCAGTACTTC
>NA|TRBV20-1|TRBJ1-5|NA
CSASLGRGNQPQHF
TGCAGTGCTAGTCTGGGTCGAGGCAATCAGCCCCAGCATTTT
>NA|TRBV7-2|TRBJ1-5|TRBD1
CASSPQGGQPQHF
TGTGCCAGCAGCCCGCAGGGGGGGCAGCCCCAGCATTTT
>few|TRBV9|TRBJ2-5|NA
CASSVAGVPPQTQYF
TGTGCCAGCAGCGTAGCGGGGGTGCCCCCCCAAACCCAGTACTTC
>few|TRBV29-1|TRBJ2-1|TRBD2
CSVDPAGEYRKFF
TGCAGCGTTGATCCAGCGGGGGAGTATAGGAAGTTCTTC
>few|TRBV5-1|TRBJ2-2|TRBD2
CASTQALAGETGELFF
TGCGCCAGCACTCAAGCCCTAGCGGGGGAGACCGGGGAGCTGTTTTTT
>many|TRBV5-1|TRBJ2-6|NA
CASSLGQGTFSGANVLTF
TGCGCCAGCAGCTTGGGGCAGGGAACTTTCTCTGGGGCCAACGTCCTGACTTTC
>NA|TRBV5-1|TRBJ2-1|TRBD2
CASSWSGGAYNEQFF
TGCGCCAGCAGCTGGAGCGGGGGGGCCTACAATGAGCAGTTCTTC
>NA|TRBV12-3/TRBV12-4|TRBJ2-5|NA
CASTDDGGETQYF
TGTGCCAGCACCGACGATGGGGGAGAGACCCAGTACTTC
>NA|TRBV21-1|TRBJ1-5|NA
CASSTLWWPQHF
TGTGCCAGCAGCACTTTATGGTGGCCCCAGCATTTT
>NA|TRBV4-3|TRBJ2-4|NA
CASSPQGMGKNIQYF
TGCGCCAGCAGCCCTCAGGGGATGGGCAAAAACATTCAGTACTTC
>NA|TRBV6-2/TRBV6-3|TRBJ2-5|NA
CASSPDLREETQYF
TGTGCCAGCAGTCCGGACCTGAGGGAAGAGACCCAGTACTTC
>few|TRBV12-3/TRBV12-4|TRBJ2-2|NA
CASSLLLGTGELFF
TGTGCCAGCAGTTTATTGCTAGGCACCGGGGAGCTGTTTTTT
>NA|TRBV10-3|TRBJ2-7|TRBD2
CAIRSSGGEQYF
TGTGCCATCAGGAGTTCGGGGGGCGAGCAGTACTTC
>NA|TRBV4-3|TRBJ1-3|NA
CASSQDSRGSGNTIYF
TGCGCCAGCAGCCAAGATTCTAGGGGCTCTGGAAACACCATATATTTT
>NA|TRBV11-2|TRBJ2-5|NA
CASRFRYQETQYF
TGTGCCAGCCGATTTCGCTACCAAGAGACCCAGTACTTC
>NA|TRBV7-9|TRBJ2-2|NA
CASSLGAFTGELFF
TGTGCCAGCAGCTTAGGGGCCTTCACCGGGGAGCTGTTTTTT
>NA|TRBV4-3|TRBJ1-4|NA
CASSQEFFEGYSGREKLFF
TGCGCCAGCAGCCAAGAATTCTTCGAGGGTTACAGTGGTCGTGAAAAACTGTTTTTT
>many|TRBV7-2|TRBJ2-2|TRBD2
CASSLALTSGGATGELFF
TGTGCCAGCAGCTTAGCCCTAACTAGCGGGGGGGCCACCGGGGAGCTGTTTTTT
>NA|TRBV6-5|TRBJ1-1|TRBD1
CASRNTGQGNTEAFF
TGTGCCAGCAGGAACACGGGACAGGGAAACACTGAAGCTTTCTTT
>few|TRBV3-1|TRBJ1-5|TRBD1
CASTDRDSNQPQHF
TGTGCCAGCACGGACAGGGATAGCAATCAGCCCCAGCATTTT
>many|TRBV6-2/TRBV6-3|TRBJ2-6|NA
CASRGAPSGANVLTF
TGTGCCAGCCGGGGGGCACCCTCTGGGGCCAACGTCCTGACTTTC
>few|TRBV4-1|TRBJ1-6|NA
CASSQDGAPLHF
TGCGCCAGCAGCCAAGATGGGGCACCCCTCCACTTT
>NA|TRBV6-2/TRBV6-3|TRBJ1-2|TRBD1
CASSSRTGAGYTF
TGTGCCAGCAGTTCCCGGACAGGGGCAGGCTACACCTTC
>few|TRBV27|TRBJ2-1|NA
CASSLSEGSDEQFF
TGTGCCAGCAGTTTATCAGAGGGGTCGGATGAGCAGTTCTTC
>few|TRBV20-1|TRBJ2-5|NA
CSARPLQGWEQTQYF
TGCAGTGCTCGCCCACTCCAGGGGTGGGAACAGACCCAGTACTTC
>NA|TRBV4-2|TRBJ1-2|NA
CASSPGAGEYGYTF
TGTGCCAGCAGCCCAGGGGCAGGGGAATATGGCTACACCTTC
>many|TRBV5-1|TRBJ2-7|TRBD1
CASSLAKARQGVYEQYF
TGCGCCAGCAGCTTGGCCAAGGCGAGACAGGGGGTTTACGAGCAGTACTTC
>many|TRBV3-1|TRBJ2-5|TRBD2
CASTGLAGRETQYF
TGTGCTTCGACCGGCCTAGCGGGGAGGGAGACCCAGTACTTC
>few|TRBV5-1|TRBJ2-5|TRBD1
CASSSGQPQETQYF
TGCGCCAGCAGCTCGGGACAGCCCCAAGAGACCCAGTACTTC
>few|TRBV10-3|TRBJ2-5|NA
CAISRYQETQYF
TGTGCCATCAGTCGGTACCAAGAGACCCAGTACTTC
>NA|TRBV5-1|TRBJ2-3|TRBD2
CASSLDPGGLTDTQYF
TGCGCCAGCAGCTTAGACCCGGGGGGGCTTACAGATACGCAGTATTTT
>NA|TRBV20-1|TRBJ1-6|NA
CSARRGNSPLHF
TGCAGTGCTAGAAGGGGGAATTCACCCCTCCACTTT
>NA|TRBV12-3/TRBV12-4|TRBJ2-5|NA
CATTPRGGKETQYF
TGTGCCACTACGCCACGTGGGGGGAAAGAGACCCAGTACTTC
>NA|TRBV2|TRBJ2-5|TRBD2
CASSERRGAQETQYF
TGTGCCAGCAGTGAAAGGCGGGGGGCGCAAGAGACCCAGTACTTC
>few|TRBV7-2|TRBJ2-1|NA
CASSLALVIADEQFF
TGTGCCAGCAGCTTAGCGCTTGTCATAGCGGACGAGCAGTTCTTC
>many|TRBV11-2|TRBJ1-1|NA
CASSLGVNTEAFF
TGTGCCAGCAGCTTGGGGGTGAACACTGAAGCTTTCTTT
>NA|TRBV10-2|TRBJ1-1|NA
CASRSDGRIAFF
TGCGCCAGCAGGTCGGACGGACGTATCGCTTTCTTT
>NA|TRBV5-1|TRBJ2-5|NA
CASRRMGDTQETQYF
TGCGCCAGCCGCCGGATGGGGGACACTCAAGAGACCCAGTACTTC
>few|TRBV4-3|TRBJ2-2|NA
CASSQVGRGAAGELFF
TGCGCCAGCAGCCAAGTGGGCAGGGGAGCGGCCGGGGAGCTGTTTTTT
>NA|TRBV6-6|TRBJ1-1|NA
CASLPQGFPVAFF
TGTGCCAGTCTGCCCCAGGGATTTCCCGTAGCTTTCTTT
>few|TRBV4-1|TRBJ2-1|TRBD2
CASSQERRGMVNEQFF
TGCGCCAGCAGCCAAGAGAGGCGGGGGATGGTTAATGAGCAGTTCTTC
>NA|TRBV6-5|TRBJ1-2|NA
CASRGGGTYGYTF
TGTGCCAGCCGGGGGGGAGGGACCTATGGCTACACCTTC
>NA|TRBV6-1|TRBJ2-2|NA
CASSESANTGELFF
TGTGCCAGCAGTGAATCAGCGAACACCGGGGAGCTGTTTTTT
>NA|TRBV7-8|TRBJ2-7|NA
CASSFYQEQYF
TGTGCCAGCAGCTTCTACCAGGAGCAGTACTTC
>NA|TRBV20-1|TRBJ2-3|NA
CSALRDPSTDTQYF
TGCAGTGCTCTCAGAGACCCTAGCACAGATACGCAGTATTTT
>NA|TRBV7-2|TRBJ2-3|TRBD2
CASSVRGGRAPDTQYF
TGTGCCAGCAGCGTCCGCGGGGGGAGGGCCCCAGATACGCAGTATTTT
>many|TRBV7-2|TRBJ2-7|NA
CASSLKWGTTYEQYF
TGTGCCAGCAGCCTAAAATGGGGCACAACCTACGAGCAGTACTTC
>many|TRBV11-2|TRBJ1-6|NA
CASSLRSGVSPLHF
TGTGCCAGCAGCTTGAGGTCCGGGGTCTCACCCCTCCACTTT
>NA|TRBV7-3|TRBJ2-2|NA
CASSYWTRNTGELFF
TGTGCCAGCAGCTACTGGACCCGGAACACCGGGGAGCTGTTTTTT
>few|TRBV6-6|TRBJ2-1|NA
CASMGSYNEQFF
TGTGCCAGCATGGGGAGCTACAATGAGCAGTTCTTC
>NA|TRBV7-9|TRBJ1-4|TRBD1
CASSFTAGTGNEKLFF
TGTGCCAGCAGCTTCACTGCCGGGACAGGGAACGAAAAACTGTTTTTT
>few|TRBV11-2|TRBJ2-5|TRBD2
CASSPGTSGGLQETQYF
TGTGCCAGCAGCCCTGGGACTAGCGGGGGGTTACAAGAGACCCAGTACTTC
>many|TRBV18|TRBJ2-5|NA
CASSPKETQYF
TGTGCCAGCTCACCCAAGGAGACCCAGTACTTC
>many|TRBV5-1|TRBJ1-1|TRBD1
CASSAGGPSNTEAFF
TGCGCCAGCAGCGCAGGGGGCCCTTCGAACACTGAAGCTTTCTTT
>NA|TRBV5-6|TRBJ2-2|NA
CASRGENTGELFF
TGTGCCAGCAGGGGTGAGAACACCGGGGAGCTGTTTTTT
>NA|TRBV20-1|TRBJ1-5|NA
CSARDPGRGNQPQHF
TGCAGTGCTAGAGATCCCGGCAGGGGCAATCAGCCCCAGCATTTT